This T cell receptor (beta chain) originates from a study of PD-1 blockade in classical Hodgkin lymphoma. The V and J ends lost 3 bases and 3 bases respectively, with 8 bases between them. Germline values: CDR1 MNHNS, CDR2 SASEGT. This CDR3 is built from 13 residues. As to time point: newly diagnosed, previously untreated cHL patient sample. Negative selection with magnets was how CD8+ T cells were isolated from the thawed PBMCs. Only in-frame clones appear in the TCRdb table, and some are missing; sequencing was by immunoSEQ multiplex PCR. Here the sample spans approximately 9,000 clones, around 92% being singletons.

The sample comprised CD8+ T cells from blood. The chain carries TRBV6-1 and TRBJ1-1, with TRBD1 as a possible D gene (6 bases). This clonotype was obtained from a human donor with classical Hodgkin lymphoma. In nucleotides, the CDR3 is TGTGCCAGCAGTGATAGGGGGTACACTGAAGCTTTCTTT. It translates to CASSDRGYTEAFF.